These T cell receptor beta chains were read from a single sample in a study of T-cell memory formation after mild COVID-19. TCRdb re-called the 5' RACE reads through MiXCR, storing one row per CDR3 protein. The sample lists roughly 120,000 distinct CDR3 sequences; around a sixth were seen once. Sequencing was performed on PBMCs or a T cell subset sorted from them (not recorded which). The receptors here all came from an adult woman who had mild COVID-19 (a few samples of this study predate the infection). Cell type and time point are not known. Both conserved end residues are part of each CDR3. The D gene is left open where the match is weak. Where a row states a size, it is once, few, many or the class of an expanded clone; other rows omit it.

CDR3nt: TGCAGCGTTGAAGAGAGCTCCTACGAGCAGTACTTC
CDR3aa: CSVEESSYEQYF
v_gene: TRBV29-1
abundance: NA
d_gene: NA
j_gene: TRBJ2-7
len: 12

CDR3nt: TGTGCCAGCAGTTTATCGAATCCTGGGGAGCAGTTCTTC
CDR3aa: CASSLSNPGEQFF
v_gene: TRBV27
abundance: NA
d_gene: NA
j_gene: TRBJ2-1
len: 13

CDR3nt: TGTGCCAGCAGTGAAGGTGGGAGTGAAGCTTTCTTT
CDR3aa: CASSEGGSEAFF
v_gene: TRBV2
abundance: few
d_gene: NA
j_gene: TRBJ1-1
len: 12

CDR3nt: TGTGCCATCAGTGAATCCCCGGTTCGCGAGGTAGACGAGCAGTACTTC
CDR3aa: CAISESPVREVDEQYF
v_gene: TRBV2
abundance: NA
d_gene: NA
j_gene: TRBJ2-7
len: 16

CDR3nt: TGTGCCAGCAGTTTCTCTAGCGGGGGTCAAGAGACCCAGTACTTC
CDR3aa: CASSFSSGGQETQYF
v_gene: TRBV12-3/TRBV12-4
abundance: NA
d_gene: TRBD2
j_gene: TRBJ2-5
len: 15

CDR3nt: TGCAGTGCTAGTCAGGGCAGGTTGGGGGCTTCACCCCTCCACTTT
CDR3aa: CSASQGRLGASPLHF
v_gene: TRBV20-1
abundance: few
d_gene: NA
j_gene: TRBJ1-6
len: 15

CDR3nt: TGCGCCAGCAGCCAAGAGGTCCACAATGAGCAGTTCTTC
CDR3aa: CASSQEVHNEQFF
v_gene: TRBV4-3
abundance: few
d_gene: NA
j_gene: TRBJ2-1
len: 13

CDR3nt: TGCGCCAGCAGCGTGAAAAGACAGGGACGAGAGACCCAGTACTTC
CDR3aa: CASSVKRQGRETQYF
v_gene: TRBV5-1
abundance: many
d_gene: TRBD1
j_gene: TRBJ2-5
len: 15

CDR3nt: TGTGCCAGCAGTTCGGGGAATCAGCCCCAGCATTTT
CDR3aa: CASSSGNQPQHF
v_gene: TRBV28
abundance: NA
d_gene: NA
j_gene: TRBJ1-5
len: 12

CDR3nt: TGCAGCGCCCTCCGACAGGGCCGGGGCTATGGCTACACCTTC
CDR3aa: CSALRQGRGYGYTF
v_gene: TRBV29-1
abundance: few
d_gene: TRBD1
j_gene: TRBJ1-2
len: 14

CDR3nt: TGTGCCAGCAGACCTCTCAGGGGTGTGCTGTCCAATGAGCAGTTCTTC
CDR3aa: CASRPLRGVLSNEQFF
v_gene: TRBV11-2
abundance: NA
d_gene: NA
j_gene: TRBJ2-1
len: 16

CDR3nt: TGTGCCAGCAGCTTAAGGTGGATAGACACCATATATTTT
CDR3aa: CASSLRWIDTIYF
v_gene: TRBV5-6
abundance: few
d_gene: NA
j_gene: TRBJ1-3
len: 13

CDR3nt: TGTGCCAGCAGCTTGGTGCGGGAGGGGTCCTACGAGCAGTACTTC
CDR3aa: CASSLVREGSYEQYF
v_gene: TRBV5-6
abundance: few
d_gene: TRBD2
j_gene: TRBJ2-7
len: 15

CDR3nt: TGCGCCAGCAGCTTGGGACAGGGGCCAGAGACCCAGTACTTC
CDR3aa: CASSLGQGPETQYF
v_gene: TRBV5-1
abundance: NA
d_gene: TRBD1
j_gene: TRBJ2-5
len: 14

CDR3nt: TGCGCCAGCAGGCTTGGGGTTGGGACAGGCGACTACGAGCAGTACTTC
CDR3aa: CASRLGVGTGDYEQYF
v_gene: TRBV5-1
abundance: few
d_gene: TRBD1
j_gene: TRBJ2-7
len: 16

CDR3nt: TGCGCCAGCAGCCAAGATCCTTCTCGAATCTCTTACAATGAGCAGTTCTTC
CDR3aa: CASSQDPSRISYNEQFF
v_gene: TRBV4-3
abundance: few
d_gene: NA
j_gene: TRBJ2-1
len: 17

CDR3nt: TGTGCCAGCAGCCCGAAAGGGACCCGATCCTACGAGCAGTACTTC
CDR3aa: CASSPKGTRSYEQYF
v_gene: TRBV11-3
abundance: few
d_gene: NA
j_gene: TRBJ2-7
len: 15

CDR3nt: TGTGCCAGCTCCTTGGTATCGCGGCCAGATACGCAGTATTTT
CDR3aa: CASSLVSRPDTQYF
v_gene: TRBV27
abundance: NA
d_gene: NA
j_gene: TRBJ2-3
len: 14

CDR3nt: TGTGCCACCAGTGATGAGAGCGGGGAGCTGTTTTTT
CDR3aa: CATSDESGELFF
v_gene: TRBV24-1
abundance: many
d_gene: NA
j_gene: TRBJ2-2
len: 12

CDR3nt: TGTGCCAGCAGCGTAGACGATTCCAATGAGCAGTTCTTC
CDR3aa: CASSVDDSNEQFF
v_gene: TRBV9
abundance: few
d_gene: NA
j_gene: TRBJ2-1
len: 13

CDR3nt: TGTGCCAGCAGCTTAGCAGTTCCCGAGCAGTACTTC
CDR3aa: CASSLAVPEQYF
v_gene: TRBV7-9
abundance: few
d_gene: NA
j_gene: TRBJ2-7
len: 12

CDR3nt: TGCGCCAGCAGCCAAGAGAGAGCGGGAGGGTTATCCTACGAGCAGTACTTC
CDR3aa: CASSQERAGGLSYEQYF
v_gene: TRBV4-3
abundance: NA
d_gene: TRBD2
j_gene: TRBJ2-7
len: 17

CDR3nt: TGTGCCAGCTCACCTTTACCGGGACAGGGATTTCAGCCCCAGCATTTT
CDR3aa: CASSPLPGQGFQPQHF
v_gene: TRBV18
abundance: NA
d_gene: TRBD1
j_gene: TRBJ1-5
len: 16

CDR3nt: TGTGCCAGCAGTTATTCGAGACCCAACTCTGGGGCCAACGTCCTGACTTTC
CDR3aa: CASSYSRPNSGANVLTF
v_gene: TRBV6-5
abundance: few
d_gene: NA
j_gene: TRBJ2-6
len: 17

CDR3nt: TGTGCCAGCAGCTTAGGGGGTAATATTAATGAGCAGTTCTTC
CDR3aa: CASSLGGNINEQFF
v_gene: TRBV7-9
abundance: NA
d_gene: NA
j_gene: TRBJ2-1
len: 14

CDR3nt: TGTGCCAGCAGCTCGACAGGCCCAAATCAGCCCCAGCATTTT
CDR3aa: CASSSTGPNQPQHF
v_gene: TRBV12-3/TRBV12-4
abundance: few
d_gene: NA
j_gene: TRBJ1-5
len: 14

CDR3nt: TGTGCCAGCAGCCAGAGACAGGGTTCCCCTTGGTATGGCTACACCTTC
CDR3aa: CASSQRQGSPWYGYTF
v_gene: TRBV14
abundance: few
d_gene: TRBD1
j_gene: TRBJ1-2
len: 16

CDR3nt: TGTGCCAGCAGCTTAGTGAGCGGGAGCGATCTTAGCTCCTACAATGAGCAGTTCTTC
CDR3aa: CASSLVSGSDLSSYNEQFF
v_gene: TRBV7-6
abundance: NA
d_gene: TRBD2
j_gene: TRBJ2-1
len: 19

CDR3nt: TGTGCCAGCAGTTTAAAGTACGGTCGCGAAAAACTGTTTTTT
CDR3aa: CASSLKYGREKLFF
v_gene: TRBV28
abundance: few
d_gene: NA
j_gene: TRBJ1-4
len: 14

CDR3nt: TGTGCCAGCAGCCATACAGGGGGCTACGAGCAGTACTTC
CDR3aa: CASSHTGGYEQYF
v_gene: TRBV7-9
abundance: many
d_gene: TRBD1
j_gene: TRBJ2-7
len: 13

CDR3nt: TGTGCCAGCAGCCAAAGGACTGGAGAGACCCAGTACTTC
CDR3aa: CASSQRTGETQYF
v_gene: TRBV7-3
abundance: few
d_gene: NA
j_gene: TRBJ2-5
len: 13

CDR3nt: TGTGCCAGCAGTTCGTCCGGGACAGGAACCTACGAGCAGTACTTC
CDR3aa: CASSSSGTGTYEQYF
v_gene: TRBV12-3/TRBV12-4
abundance: few
d_gene: TRBD1
j_gene: TRBJ2-7
len: 15

CDR3nt: TGTGCCACCGGGGAGGGGGCCCTCGGCACCGGGGAGCTGTTTTTT
CDR3aa: CATGEGALGTGELFF
v_gene: TRBV7-9
abundance: NA
d_gene: NA
j_gene: TRBJ2-2
len: 15

CDR3nt: TGTGCCAGCAGCTTAGCTATGACAGATACGCAGTATTTT
CDR3aa: CASSLAMTDTQYF
v_gene: TRBV5-5
abundance: once
d_gene: NA
j_gene: TRBJ2-3
len: 13

CDR3nt: TGTGCCAGCAGCGTAGGTAGCGGGGTCGATGAGACCCAGTACTTC
CDR3aa: CASSVGSGVDETQYF
v_gene: TRBV9
abundance: NA
d_gene: TRBD2
j_gene: TRBJ2-5
len: 15

CDR3nt: TGCGCCAGCAGCGGCCGGGACAGGGTCTCCTCTGGGGCCAACGTCCTGACTTTC
CDR3aa: CASSGRDRVSSGANVLTF
v_gene: TRBV5-1
abundance: few
d_gene: TRBD1
j_gene: TRBJ2-6
len: 18

CDR3nt: TGTGCCAGCAGTTACCAGGGTGGCTACACCTTC
CDR3aa: CASSYQGGYTF
v_gene: TRBV6-6
abundance: few
d_gene: NA
j_gene: TRBJ1-2
len: 11

CDR3nt: TGTGCCAGCAGGAGGGACGGAACCGGGGAGCTGTTTTTT
CDR3aa: CASRRDGTGELFF
v_gene: TRBV2
abundance: NA
d_gene: NA
j_gene: TRBJ2-2
len: 13

CDR3nt: TGCAGTGCTACAGACACGAACACTGAAGCTTTCTTT
CDR3aa: CSATDTNTEAFF
v_gene: TRBV20-1
abundance: NA
d_gene: NA
j_gene: TRBJ1-1
len: 12

CDR3nt: TGTGCCAGCAGCCCGACGCCAGGCTCTGGAAACACCATATATTTT
CDR3aa: CASSPTPGSGNTIYF
v_gene: TRBV12-3/TRBV12-4
abundance: few
d_gene: NA
j_gene: TRBJ1-3
len: 15

CDR3nt: TGCGCCAGCAGCCGCTCGACAGATCAGCCCCAGCATTTT
CDR3aa: CASSRSTDQPQHF
v_gene: TRBV4-3
abundance: few
d_gene: NA
j_gene: TRBJ1-5
len: 13

CDR3nt: TGTGCCAGCAGCTCTATAAAGAACACTGAAGCTTTCTTT
CDR3aa: CASSSIKNTEAFF
v_gene: TRBV7-9
abundance: NA
d_gene: NA
j_gene: TRBJ1-1
len: 13

CDR3nt: TGTGCCAGCAGAACGATTACAGGGATAGTTCGGGACGGCGAGCAGTTCTTC
CDR3aa: CASRTITGIVRDGEQFF
v_gene: TRBV28
abundance: NA
d_gene: NA
j_gene: TRBJ2-1
len: 17

CDR3nt: TGTGCCAGCAGCCATAAGAGAAGGTTGGGGGAGACCCAGTACTTC
CDR3aa: CASSHKRRLGETQYF
v_gene: TRBV3-1
abundance: few
d_gene: NA
j_gene: TRBJ2-5
len: 15

CDR3nt: TGTGCCAGCAGTGCTCGACTCCCGGGACTAGCGGGGGCCTACGAGCAGTACTTC
CDR3aa: CASSARLPGLAGAYEQYF
v_gene: TRBV27
abundance: NA
d_gene: TRBD2
j_gene: TRBJ2-7
len: 18

CDR3nt: TGTGCCAGCAGCTTATGGGGCGGCCGGAATAGACAAGAGACCCAGTACTTC
CDR3aa: CASSLWGGRNRQETQYF
v_gene: TRBV7-3
abundance: many
d_gene: NA
j_gene: TRBJ2-5
len: 17